This T cell receptor beta chain was identified during a study of Ad26.COV2.S vaccination and SARS-CoV-2 variants. The method was immunoSEQ multiplex PCR; TCRdb's version includes in-frame clones alone and lacks a portion of them. The sample records roughly 390,000 clones, approximately 91% being singletons. This clone has a single count. V lost 4 bases to trimming and J lost 5 bases, with 15 bases between them. Germline values: CDR1 LGHDT, CDR2 YNNKEL (reference sequence). The CDR3 extends over 15 amino acids. The treatment: approximately 18 received Ad26.COV2.S at low or high dose, single or two shots; 5 received placebo; per-sample allocation not given. It was on day 63 after the first vaccine or placebo injection that samples were taken. In the vaccine, an Ad26 vector expressed the SARS-CoV-2 spike of the Wuhan strain.

The source was peripheral blood, collected in a trial of Ad26.COV2.S vaccine versus placebo. This TCR was sampled from a person aged 18-65 years who received the Ad26.COV2.S COVID-19 vaccine or a placebo. J is TRBJ2-4 and V is TRBV3-1 (or the pseudogene TRBV3-2), with D possibly matching TRBD2 (6 bases). The CDR3 DNA is TGTGCCAGCAGCCGACTAGTGGGGAACCAAAACATTCAGTACTTC. This codes for CASSRLVGNQNIQYF.